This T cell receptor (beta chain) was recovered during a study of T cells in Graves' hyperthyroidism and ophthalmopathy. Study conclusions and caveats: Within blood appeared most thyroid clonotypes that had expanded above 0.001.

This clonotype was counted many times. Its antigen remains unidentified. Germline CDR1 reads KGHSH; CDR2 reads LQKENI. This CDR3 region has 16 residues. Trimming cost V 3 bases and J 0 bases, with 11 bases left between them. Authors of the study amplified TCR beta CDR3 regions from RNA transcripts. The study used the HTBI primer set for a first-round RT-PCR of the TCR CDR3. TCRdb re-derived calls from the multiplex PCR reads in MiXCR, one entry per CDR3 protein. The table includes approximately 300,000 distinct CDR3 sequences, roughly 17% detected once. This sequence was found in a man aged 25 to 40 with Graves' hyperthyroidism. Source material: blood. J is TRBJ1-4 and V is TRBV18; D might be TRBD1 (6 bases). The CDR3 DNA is TGTGCCAGCTCACCCTGGACAGATGCAACTAATGAAAAACTGTTTTTT. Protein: CASSPWTDATNEKLFF.